These T cell receptor beta chains were read from a single sample in a study of T cell responses to AZD1222 COVID-19 vaccine. Assay used: immunoSEQ multiplex PCR; TCRdb lists only in-frame clones, some missing. The table shows 120,000 or so clones, with over 75% occurring only once. Sequenced here: peripheral blood, sampled on day 0 of AZD1222 vaccination. The receptors stem from an adult in good health. The CDR3 runs from the conserved cysteine through the conserved F or W. A D gene is named only where the DNA matches it firmly. Where a row states a size, it is once, few, many or the class of an expanded clone; other rows omit it.

TRBV10-2	TRBJ1-1	TRBD1	NA	TGCGCCAGCGGGGGACAGGGGAGGACTGAAGCTTTCTTT	CASGGQGRTEAFF
TRBV11-2	TRBJ1-1	NA	NA	TGTGCCAGCAGCTTAGGGCCCGGGACCTGGAACACTGAAGCTTTCTTT	CASSLGPGTWNTEAFF
TRBV6-2/TRBV6-3	TRBJ2-1	TRBD2	NA	TGTGCCAGCAGTTCCTCAAGCGGGAGTGGGAATGAGCAGTTCTTC	CASSSSSGSGNEQFF
TRBV6-5	TRBJ2-3	NA	NA	TGTGCCAGCACCGAGCAGGGAACTCTAGATACGCAGTATTTT	CASTEQGTLDTQYF
TRBV6-5	TRBJ2-7	NA	NA	TGTGCCAGCAGTTACTTGCCGGGACCCAACTCCTACGAGCAGTACTTC	CASSYLPGPNSYEQYF
TRBV5-3	TRBJ2-7	NA	NA	TGTGCCAGAAGCTTTCGGGGTGGTGGGACCTACGAGCAGTACTTC	CARSFRGGGTYEQYF
TRBV28	TRBJ2-5	TRBD2	NA	TGTGCCAGCAGTTATCGGACTAGCGGGATCCCGGCGGGGGAGACCCAGTACTTC	CASSYRTSGIPAGETQYF
TRBV28	TRBJ2-7	NA	NA	TGTGCCAGCAGTTTCTTCCGGGGCATAAGCTCCTACGAGCAGTACTTC	CASSFFRGISSYEQYF
TRBV5-1	TRBJ2-7	NA	NA	TGCGCCAGCAGCTTGGGGCCAGGGTTTTACGAGCAGTACTTC	CASSLGPGFYEQYF
TRBV6-5	TRBJ2-1	TRBD2	NA	TGTGCCAGCAGGAGTAGCGGGAGTTTGGTCAATGAGCAGTTCTTC	CASRSSGSLVNEQFF
TRBV7-2	TRBJ1-5	NA	NA	TGTGCCAGCAGCTACCGTTACCAGCCCCAGCATTTT	CASSYRYQPQHF
TRBV5-4	TRBJ2-7	NA	NA	TGTGCCAGCAGCTTGCGGCAGGGCACGGGCGAGCAGTACTTC	CASSLRQGTGEQYF
TRBV30	TRBJ2-4	TRBD2	NA	TGTGCCTGGAGTGTAGAATGGGGGAGGGCTGGAGGCAAAAACATTCAGTACTTC	CAWSVEWGRAGGKNIQYF
TRBV2	TRBJ2-7	TRBD2	NA	TGTGCCAGTAGGGTAGCGGGGCTTTTAGGGGCCGAGCAGTACTTC	CASRVAGLLGAEQYF
TRBV6-5	TRBJ2-2	TRBD1	NA	TGTGCCGCCAGGGGGTCGAACACCGGGGAGCTGTTTTTT	CAARGSNTGELFF
TRBV11-1	TRBJ1-1	NA	NA	TGTGCCAGCGGATCTGTATGGAACACTGAAGCTTTCTTT	CASGSVWNTEAFF
TRBV2	TRBJ1-1	TRBD1	NA	TGTGCCAGCAGACGGGACAGTCAGTCTGAAGCTTTCTTT	CASRRDSQSEAFF
TRBV3-1/TRBV3-2	TRBJ2-2	NA	NA	TGTGCCAGCAGCTCGATCACCCACACCGGGGAGCTGTTTTTT	CASSSITHTGELFF
TRBV9	TRBJ2-5	TRBD2	NA	TGTGCCAGCAGCGTAGGTATTTTGCGGGAGGAGACCCAGTACTTC	CASSVGILREETQYF
TRBV4-3	TRBJ1-4	NA	NA	TGCGCCAGCAGCCAGGCCGGACTGCTTAATGAAAAACTGTTTTTT	CASSQAGLLNEKLFF
TRBV6-2/TRBV6-3	TRBJ1-3	NA	NA	TGTGCCAGCAGTTATAACGGGGCCGGAAACACCATATATTTT	CASSYNGAGNTIYF
TRBV21-1	TRBJ2-3	NA	NA	TGTGCCAGCAGGAGAAAAATGAAGGATTATAGCACAGATACGCAGTATTTT	CASRRKMKDYSTDTQYF
TRBV5-8	TRBJ1-2	NA	NA	TGTGCCAGCAGCTTGGAAAGTAACTATGGCTACACCTTC	CASSLESNYGYTF
TRBV29-1	TRBJ2-3	NA	NA	TGCAGCGTTGAGGCAGACACAGATACGCAGTATTTT	CSVEADTDTQYF
TRBV4-2	TRBJ2-2	NA	NA	TGTGCCAGCAGCCCGCCTCGACGTACGAACACCGGGGAGCTGTTTTTT	CASSPPRRTNTGELFF
TRBV18	TRBJ1-1	TRBD1	NA	TGTGCCAGCTCGCTAGCCGGGACAGGAACGAACACTGAAGCTTTCTTT	CASSLAGTGTNTEAFF
TRBV10-3	TRBJ1-2	NA	once	TGTGCCATCAGCAGTCAGGGGCACAATAACTATGGCTACACCTTC	CAISSQGHNNYGYTF